This note documents a single TCR beta chain sequence. These data come from a study of blood T cell repertoires in COVID-19. Study-wide context: Both acute and convalescent COVID-19 samples were obtained from the United States, Italy and Spain. T cells, B-cell-depleted T cells, or PBMCs supplied cDNA or gDNA.

In the original processing: Amplification of reference gene primers provided the estimated nucleated cell counts. Assay used: immunoSEQ multiplex PCR; TCRdb lists only in-frame clones, some missing. The V and J calls and the clone size are those of that table, but D and trimming were determined from the DNA. The sample consists of 55,000 to 65,000 clones, 90% to 95% of them appearing once. Germline V CDR1 and CDR2: LGHDT, YNNKEL (reference sequence). Trimming removed 1 base at V and 0 bases at J, with 16 bases between. The CDR3 length is 19 residues. The receptor was derived from a human donor in a cohort sampled during active COVID-19. The source material was peripheral blood. This chain joins TRBV3-1 (or the pseudogene TRBV3-2) and TRBJ2-6; D remains unclear. The CDR3 coding sequence is TGTGCCAGCAGCCAAGTCTCAGGTATGGTGTCCTCTGGGGCCAACGTCCTGACTTTC. Translation gives CASSQVSGMVSSGANVLTF.